This T cell receptor (beta chain) originates from a study of blood T cells in healthy people across ages. Alongside a J-beta primer mix, a sample-barcoded 5' primer served in a second PCR lasting roughly 7 to 11 cycles. One entry per CDR3 protein, called by TCRdb with MiXCR from the 5' RACE reads. The sample contains some 1.5 million distinct CDR3 sequences, roughly 27% of which appear only once. This clonotype was recorded a few times. Given a much more abundant clone one base away, this may be a read error. Sequenced: blood. The receptor was derived from a woman younger than 45 in good health.

The CDR3 protein is CAGSPSGPYEQYF. The CDR3 DNA sequence: TGTGCCGGCTCACCGTCGGGCCCTTACGAGCAGTACTTC. J is TRBJ2-7 and V is TRBV18; D ambiguous. The CDR3 is made up of 13 amino acids. The germline V gene encodes CDR1 KGHSH and CDR2 LQKENI. The full variable domain, completed using reference TRBV18 and TRBJ2-7, is NAGVMQNPRHLVRRRGQEARLRCSPMKGHSHVYWYRQLPEEGLKFMVYLQKENIIDESGMPKERFSAEFPKEGPSILRIQQVVRGDSAAYFCAGSPSGPYEQYFGPGTRLTVT.